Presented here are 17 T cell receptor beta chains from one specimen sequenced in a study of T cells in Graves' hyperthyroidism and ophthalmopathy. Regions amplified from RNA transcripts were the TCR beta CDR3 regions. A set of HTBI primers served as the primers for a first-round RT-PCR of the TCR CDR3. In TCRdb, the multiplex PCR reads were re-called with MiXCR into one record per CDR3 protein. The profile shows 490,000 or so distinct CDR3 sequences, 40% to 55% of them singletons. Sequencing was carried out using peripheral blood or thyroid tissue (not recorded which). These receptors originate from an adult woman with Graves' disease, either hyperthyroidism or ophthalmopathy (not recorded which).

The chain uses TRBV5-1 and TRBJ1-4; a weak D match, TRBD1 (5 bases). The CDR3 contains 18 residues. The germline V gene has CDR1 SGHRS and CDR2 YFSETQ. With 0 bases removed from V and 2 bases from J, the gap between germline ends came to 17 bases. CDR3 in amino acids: CASSLARGDPSTNEKLFF. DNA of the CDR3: TGCGCCAGCAGCTTGGCAAGAGGGGATCCCTCCACTAATGAAAAACTGTTTTTT. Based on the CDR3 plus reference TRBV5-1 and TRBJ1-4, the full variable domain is KAGVTQTPRYLIKTRGQQVTLSCSPISGHRSVSWYQQTPGQGLQFLFEYFSETQRNKGNFPGRFSGRQFSNSRSEMNVSTLELGDSALYLCASSLARGDPSTNEKLFFGSGTQLSVL.

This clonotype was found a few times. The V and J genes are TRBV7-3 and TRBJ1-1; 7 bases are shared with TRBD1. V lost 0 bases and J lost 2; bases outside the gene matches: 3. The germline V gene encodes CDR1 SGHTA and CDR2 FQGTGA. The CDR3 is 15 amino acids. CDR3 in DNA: TGTGCCAGCAGCTTAACGCGACAGGGAAACACTGAAGCTTTCTTT. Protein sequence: CASSLTRQGNTEAFF.

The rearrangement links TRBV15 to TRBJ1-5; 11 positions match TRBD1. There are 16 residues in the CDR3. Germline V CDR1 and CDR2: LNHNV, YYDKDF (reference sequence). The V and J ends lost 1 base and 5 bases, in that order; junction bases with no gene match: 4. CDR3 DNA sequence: TGTGCCACCAGCAGAGGGGGACAGGGGGTACATCAGCCCCAGCATTTT. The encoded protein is CATSRGGQGVHQPQHF.

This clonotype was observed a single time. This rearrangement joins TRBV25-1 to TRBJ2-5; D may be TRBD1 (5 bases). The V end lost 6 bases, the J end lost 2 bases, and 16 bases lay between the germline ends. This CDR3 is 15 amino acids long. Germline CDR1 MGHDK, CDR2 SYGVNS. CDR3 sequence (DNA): TGTGCCAGCAGCTTAGGGGCTCAGCCGCAAGAGACCCAGTACTTC. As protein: CASSLGAQPQETQYF.

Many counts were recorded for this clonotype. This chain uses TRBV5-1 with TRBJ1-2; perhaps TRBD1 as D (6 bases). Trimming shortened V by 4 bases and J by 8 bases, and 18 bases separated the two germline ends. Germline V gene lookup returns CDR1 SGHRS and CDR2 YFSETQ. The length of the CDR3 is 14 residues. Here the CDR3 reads CASSPDTSGEGYTF. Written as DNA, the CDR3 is TGCGCCAGCAGCCCCGACACCTCAGGGGAAGGCTACACCTTC. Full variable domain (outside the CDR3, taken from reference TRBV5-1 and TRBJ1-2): KAGVTQTPRYLIKTRGQQVTLSCSPISGHRSVSWYQQTPGQGLQFLFEYFSETQRNKGNFPGRFSGRQFSNSRSEMNVSTLELGDSALYLCASSPDTSGEGYTFGSGTRLTVV.

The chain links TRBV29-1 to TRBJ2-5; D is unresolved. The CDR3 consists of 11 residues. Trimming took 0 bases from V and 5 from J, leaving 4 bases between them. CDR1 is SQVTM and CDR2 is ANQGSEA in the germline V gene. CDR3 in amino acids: CSVEDWETQYF. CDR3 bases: TGCAGCGTTGAAGATTGGGAGACCCAGTACTTC.

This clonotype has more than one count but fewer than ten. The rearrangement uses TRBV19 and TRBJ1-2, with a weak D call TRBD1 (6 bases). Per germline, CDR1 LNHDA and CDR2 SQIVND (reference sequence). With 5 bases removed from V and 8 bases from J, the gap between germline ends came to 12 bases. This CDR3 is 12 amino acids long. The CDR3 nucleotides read TGTGCCAGTAGTCCCGGGGGCCCGGGCTACACCTTC. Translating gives CASSPGGPGYTF. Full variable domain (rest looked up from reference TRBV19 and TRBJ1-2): DGGITQSPKYLFRKEGQNVTLSCEQNLNHDAMYWYRQDPGQGLRLIYYSQIVNDFQKGDIAEGYSVSREKKESFPLTVTSAQKNPTAFYLCASSPGGPGYTFGSGTRLTVV.

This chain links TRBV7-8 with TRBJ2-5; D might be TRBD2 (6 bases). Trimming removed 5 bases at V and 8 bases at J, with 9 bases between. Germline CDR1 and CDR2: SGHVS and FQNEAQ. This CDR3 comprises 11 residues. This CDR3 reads CASSPTSTQYF. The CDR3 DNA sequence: TGTGCCAGCAGCCCAACTAGCACCCAGTACTTC. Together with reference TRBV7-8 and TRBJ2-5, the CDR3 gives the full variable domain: GAGVSQSPRYKVAKRGQDVALRCDPISGHVSLFWYQQALGQGPEFLTYFQNEAQLDKSGLPSDRFFAERPEGSVSTLKIQRTQQEDSAVYLCASSPTSTQYFGPGTRLLVL.

This chain's CDR3 is CASSPGQQRNTEAFF. DNA for the CDR3: TGTGCCAGCAGCCCGGGACAGCAGAGGAACACTGAAGCTTTCTTT. The chain uses TRBV5-6 and TRBJ1-1; 7 bases line up with TRBD1. The germline V gene has CDR1 SGHDT and CDR2 YYEEEE. The CDR3 runs 15 residues. Germline trimming cut 4 bases from V and 1 base from J; bases unmatched to any gene: 7.

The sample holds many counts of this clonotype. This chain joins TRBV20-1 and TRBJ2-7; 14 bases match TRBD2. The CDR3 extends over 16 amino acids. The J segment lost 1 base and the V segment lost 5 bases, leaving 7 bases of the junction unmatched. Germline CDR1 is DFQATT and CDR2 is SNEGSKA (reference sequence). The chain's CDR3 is CSAVGLAGVASYEQYF. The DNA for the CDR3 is TGCAGTGCTGTGGGACTAGCGGGAGTTGCTTCCTACGAGCAGTACTTC.

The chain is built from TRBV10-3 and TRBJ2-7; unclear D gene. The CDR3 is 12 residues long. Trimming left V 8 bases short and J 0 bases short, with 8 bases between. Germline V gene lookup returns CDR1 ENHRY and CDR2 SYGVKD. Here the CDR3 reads CAIGDYSYEQYF. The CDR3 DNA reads TGTGCCATCGGGGATTACTCCTACGAGCAGTACTTC.

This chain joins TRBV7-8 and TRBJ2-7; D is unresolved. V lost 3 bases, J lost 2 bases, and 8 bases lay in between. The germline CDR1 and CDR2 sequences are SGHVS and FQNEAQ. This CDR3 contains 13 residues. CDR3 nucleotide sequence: TGTGCCAGCAGCTTTTTCCCTCCCTACGAGCAGTACTTC. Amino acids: CASSFFPPYEQYF.

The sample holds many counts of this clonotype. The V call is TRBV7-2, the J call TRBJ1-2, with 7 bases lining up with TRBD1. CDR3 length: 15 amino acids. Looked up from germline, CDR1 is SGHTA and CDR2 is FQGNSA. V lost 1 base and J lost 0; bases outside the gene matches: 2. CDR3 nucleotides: TGTGCCAGCAGCTTAGACAGGGGTTCTAACTATGGCTACACCTTC. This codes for CASSLDRGSNYGYTF. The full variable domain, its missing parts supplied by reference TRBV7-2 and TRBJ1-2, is GAGVSQSPSNKVTEKGKDVELRCDPISGHTALYWYRQSLGQGLEFLIYFQGNSAPDKSGLPSDRFSAERTGGSVSTLTIQRTQQEDSAVYLCASSLDRGSNYGYTFGSGTRLTVV.

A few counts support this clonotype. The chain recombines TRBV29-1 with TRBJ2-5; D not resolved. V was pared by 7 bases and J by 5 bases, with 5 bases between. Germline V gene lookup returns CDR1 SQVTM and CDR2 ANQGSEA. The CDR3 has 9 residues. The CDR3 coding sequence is TGCAGCGCCGGTGAGACCCAGTACTTC. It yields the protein CSAGETQYF.

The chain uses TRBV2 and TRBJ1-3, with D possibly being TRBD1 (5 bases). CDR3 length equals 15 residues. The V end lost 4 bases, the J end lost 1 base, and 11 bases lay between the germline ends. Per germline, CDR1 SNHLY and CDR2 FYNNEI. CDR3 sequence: CASSVGGTSGNTIYF. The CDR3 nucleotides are TGTGCCAGCAGTGTGGGGGGAACGTCTGGAAACACCATATATTTT. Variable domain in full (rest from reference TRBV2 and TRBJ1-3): EPEVTQTPSHQVTQMGQEVILRCVPISNHLYFYWYRQILGQKVEFLVSFYNNEISEKSEIFDDQFSVERPDGSNFTLKIRSTKLEDSAMYFCASSVGGTSGNTIYFGEGSWLTVV.

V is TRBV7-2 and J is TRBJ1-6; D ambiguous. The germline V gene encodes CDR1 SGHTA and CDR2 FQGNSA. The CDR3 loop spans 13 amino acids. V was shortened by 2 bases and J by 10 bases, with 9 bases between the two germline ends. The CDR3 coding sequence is TGTGCCAGCAGCTTACAGGCTAGGTCACCCCTCCACTTT. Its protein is CASSLQARSPLHF.

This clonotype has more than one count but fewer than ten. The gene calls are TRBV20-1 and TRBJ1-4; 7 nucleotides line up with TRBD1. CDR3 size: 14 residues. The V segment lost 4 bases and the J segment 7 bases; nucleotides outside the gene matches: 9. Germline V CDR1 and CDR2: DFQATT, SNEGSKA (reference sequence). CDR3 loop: CSANGEGASEKLFF. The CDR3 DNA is TGCAGTGCTAATGGTGAGGGGGCGAGTGAAAAACTGTTTTTT.